Given below is one T cell receptor (beta chain) in context. The table lists this clonotype with many counts. Its antigen remains undetermined. There are no base qualities to consult, and no much larger clone falls within one base. The record originates from a study of regulatory T cells in long-lasting Graves disease (dated by TCRdb to the early 2020s). Concerning the study at large: Persistent Graves' disease meant more than 5 years of antithyroid drug treatment with TSH receptor autoantibodies that stayed positive. This study used TCR sequencing and RNA sequencing of peripheral blood to compare persistent Graves' disease patients against newly diagnosed Graves' disease patients. The study was registered as a clinical trial and conducted in China. TCR sequencing covered some 13 persistent and roughly 20 newly diagnosed Graves' disease patients, around 33 samples in total. Antithyroid drugs had been taken for approximately 10 years on average by persistent Graves' disease patients in the clinical cohort. Beyond this particular receptor, the publication reports: Persistent patients shared more public clonotypes among themselves (around 3,000) than newly diagnosed patients did (roughly 910). Only the TCR beta chain was sequenced and analyzed. TRBV28, TRBJ1-2 and TRBJ2-5 were preferentially used in persistent disease, while TRBV20-1 and TRBJ2-1 were favored in newly diagnosed disease. The authors noted that the small sample size was a limitation that may lower accuracy. Persistent Graves' disease patients showed lower TCR Shannon entropy and fewer highly expanded clones than newly diagnosed patients, suggesting clonal expansion. Only peripheral blood was studied, because thyroid tissue, the primary lesion, was inaccessible.

Explained via the paper, the time point label denotes: persistent/refractory GD, antithyroid drugs over 5 years with positive TRAb. For both TCR sequencing and RNA sequencing, RNA was extracted from PBMCs in TRIzol. The diagnosis of Graves' disease was made according to American Thyroid Association guidelines. The patients came from an endocrinology department in Xi'an, China. From each patient, about 9.7 milliliters of peripheral blood was collected into an EDTA anticoagulant tube. Ficoll Paque Plus density gradient separation was used to isolate PBMCs, and no further T cell sorting was done. An Agilent 2100 Bioanalyzer and agarose gel were used to assess RNA quality, and a NanoDrop 2000 was used to measure RNA concentration. Ends trimmed: V by 6 bases, J by 7 bases; bases unmatched to a gene: 12. Counted from cysteine to phenylalanine, this CDR3 has 17 amino acids. The kept DNA is CDR3 alone, 51 bases in frame from the first base. CDR1 and CDR2 (SNHLY, FYNNEI) derive from the germline V gene.

To prepare the library, multiplex PCR was applied. The sequencing machine was an Illumina HiSeq 4000. To build TCR beta libraries, CDR3 regions were amplified by Arm-PCR using iRepertoire HTBI primers. Before sequencing, the PCR products underwent gel purification. Per the source publication's procedure: Gene usage analysis of CDR3 amino acid clonotypes used the 50 to 70 TRBV and about 15 TRBJ segments found across samples. COPE and FqMerger were used to merge the filtered high-quality paired reads into contigs. BLAST was used to align contigs to IMGT TRBV, TRBD and TRBJ reference genes, with CDR3 defined following IMGT. Highly expanded clones were defined as clonotypes with a frequency above 0.1%. Shannon entropy was used to measure repertoire diversity, and the Gini coefficient was used to measure V-J evenness. Clonotypes shared by more than one individual were considered public. TCRdb handled the public reads itself, with Q25 trimming in fastp and clone calling in MiXCR, and kept productive beta chains. When rows share a CDR3 protein, they turn into one entry using the most common DNA and genes. In this record, the V and J calls reflect TCRdb's handling and not the investigators' own analysis. Recorded for this sample are 350,000 to 450,000 distinct CDR3 sequences; roughly a fifth of them occurred a single time. In total, the top ten clones hold 14% of the sample.

Sequences were derived from peripheral blood mononuclear cells (PBMCs), sampled when the disease was refractory, from a patient treated with antithyroid drugs. The receptor chain draws on TRBV2 and TRBJ2-2, and TRBD2 aligns with 12 junction nucleotides. This receptor was taken from a female donor with Graves disease. Here is the DNA: TGTGCCAGCAGCGGAAACCGACTAGCGGGAGTTGTCGGGGAGCTGTTTTTT. It specifies CASSGNRLAGVVGELFF.